The next 27 T cell receptor beta chains were all read from a single sample in a study of shared clonotypes between healthy human individuals. Here immunoSEQ multiplex PCR was the method, and the copy in TCRdb shows in-frame clones only, minus some. The table has some 1,600,000 clones, around 98% seen once; the top ten hold roughly 0.42%. Specimen: naive CD4+ T cells sorted from blood. Sample subset: CD45RA+ positively selected. Receptors originate from a man aged 25 to 40 in good health.

The V and J genes are TRBV30 and TRBJ2-3, with 9 bases fitting TRBD1. V shed 6 bases, J shed 4 bases, and the junction held 8 bases outside the gene matches. The CDR3 is 14 residues long. CDR1 is GTSNPN and CDR2 is SVGIG in the germline V gene (reference sequence). The chain's CDR3 is CACGQGRKADTQYF. In nucleotides, the CDR3 is TGTGCCTGCGGACAGGGGAGGAAGGCAGATACGCAGTATTTT.

V usage is TRBV7-2 and J usage is TRBJ1-1; TRBD1 agrees at 7 bases. V was clipped by 5 bases and J by 1 base; unmatched bases: 7. Germline values: CDR1 SGHTA, CDR2 FQGNSA. The CDR3 consists of 15 residues. CDR3 bases: TGTGCCAGCAGCGTACAGGGGCGGGGGAACACTGAAGCTTTCTTT. It encodes CASSVQGRGNTEAFF.

The chain uses TRBV5-1 and TRBJ2-5, with D unclear. This CDR3 has 13 amino acids. The germline V gene encodes CDR1 SGHRS and CDR2 YFSETQ. Trimming pared 5 bases from V and 1 base from J, leaving 9 bases between. In DNA form, the CDR3 reads TGCGCCAGCAGTACTCGCGTCCAAGAGACCCAGTACTTC. This encodes CASSTRVQETQYF.

This clone has a single count. The gene calls are TRBV11-2 and TRBJ2-3; 12 nucleotides agree with TRBD2. The CDR3 is 16 residues long. In germline, CDR1 is SGHAT, CDR2 FQNNGV. V lost 7 bases and J lost 6; bases outside the gene matches: 11. Written as DNA, the CDR3 is TGTGCCAGCACCCGTCGGACTAGCGGGATTTGGGATACGCAGTATTTT. It translates to CASTRRTSGIWDTQYF.

Only one count was recorded for this clone. The chain couples TRBV7-9 to TRBJ2-7, with D perhaps TRBD2 (6 bases). CDR3 length equals 15 residues. Germline assignment: CDR1 SEHNR and CDR2 FQNEAQ (reference sequence). Deletions cut 1 base from V and 1 base from J, with 11 bases between. The CDR3 is CASSLVRGGSYEQYF. The CDR3 bases are TGTGCCAGCAGCTTAGTTCGGGGAGGATCCTACGAGCAGTACTTC. Looking up the rest from reference TRBV7-9 and TRBJ2-7 gives the full variable domain: DTGVSQNPRHKITKRGQNVTFRCDPISEHNRLYWYRQTLGQGPEFLTYFQNEAQLEKSRLLSDRFSAERPKGSFSTLEIQRTEQGDSAMYLCASSLVRGGSYEQYFGPGTRLTVT.

This clone was counted once. The sample holds other DNA sequences that translate to the same CDR3. This chain connects TRBV28 to TRBJ2-7; D remains ambiguous. The CDR3 runs 11 residues. Germline V gene sequence: CDR1 MDHEN, CDR2 SYDVKM. The V end lost 6 bases, the J end lost 3 bases, and 6 bases lay between the germline ends. CDR3 sequence (DNA): TGTGCCAGCAGGAACAGCTACGAGCAGTACTTC. Its protein product is CASRNSYEQYF.

The gene calls are TRBV6-5 and TRBJ1-3; no firm D call. The V end was cut by 8 bases, the J end by 0 bases, with 11 bases between. This CDR3 region has 14 residues. Germline CDR1 reads MNHEY; CDR2 reads SVGAGI. The CDR3 loop is CASGLRDSGNTIYF. In nucleotides, the CDR3 is TGTGCCAGCGGTCTTAGAGACTCTGGAAACACCATATATTTT.

The genes are TRBV28 and TRBJ1-1; D unclear. CDR3 length: 13 residues. Germline loops: CDR1 MDHEN, CDR2 SYDVKM. The V end lost 0 bases, the J end lost 4 bases, and 6 bases lay between the germline ends. CDR3: CASSLWRGTEAFF. Written as DNA, the CDR3 is TGTGCCAGCAGTTTATGGCGGGGCACTGAAGCTTTCTTT.

This chain connects TRBV5-1 to TRBJ2-1; TRBD2 might be the D (6 bases). V lost 4 bases to trimming and J lost 2 bases, with 16 bases between them. This CDR3 is 16 amino acids long. Germline V gene sequence: CDR1 SGHRS, CDR2 YFSETQ. CDR3 residues: CASSQEGSTPYNEQFF. CDR3 bases: TGCGCCAGCAGCCAGGAGGGCTCAACACCCTACAATGAGCAGTTCTTC.

The V gene is TRBV25-1, the J gene TRBJ2-7; D could derive from TRBD1 or TRBD2 (6 bases each). The length of the CDR3 is 13 residues. In germline, CDR1 is MGHDK, CDR2 SYGVNS. Trimming took off 5 bases at V and 7 bases at J, with 15 bases between the two ends. CDR3 amino acids: CASSRPGADEQYF. The CDR3, as DNA: TGTGCCAGCAGTCGACCGGGGGCGGATGAGCAGTACTTC.

The chain has TRBV28 and TRBJ2-1; D call uncertain. The CDR3 runs to 13 residues. CDR1 MDHEN and CDR2 SYDVKM come from the germline V gene. Trimming pared 8 bases from V and 9 bases from J, leaving 17 bases between. The CDR3 protein is CASLGVRPSEQFF. The CDR3 DNA follows: TGTGCCAGCTTGGGTGTAAGGCCCAGTGAGCAGTTCTTC.

This rearrangement joins TRBV4-2 to TRBJ2-7, with 11 bases matching TRBD2. The CDR3 contains 16 residues. Germline assignment: CDR1 LGHNA and CDR2 YNFKEQ. V dropped 0 bases and J dropped 0; count of bases not matched to a gene: 1. For the CDR3, the DNA is TGTGCCAGCAGCCAAGAGGGGACTAGCGGCTCCTACGAGCAGTACTTC. It codes for CASSQEGTSGSYEQYF.

V and J are TRBV28 and TRBJ2-3, with 8 bases fitting TRBD1. The CDR3 is 15 amino acids. Germline CDR1 is MDHEN and CDR2 is SYDVKM. J gave up 3 bases and V 3 bases, and 5 bases lay outside the gene matches. The CDR3 sequence: CASSLTGEWTDTQYF. In nucleotides, the CDR3 is TGTGCCAGCAGTTTGACAGGGGAGTGGACAGATACGCAGTATTTT. Full variable domain (rest looked up from reference TRBV28 and TRBJ2-3): DVKVTQSSRYLVKRTGEKVFLECVQDMDHENMFWYRQDPGLGLRLIYFSYDVKMKEKGDIPEGYSVSREKKERFSLILESASTNQTSMYLCASSLTGEWTDTQYFGPGTRLTVL.

In the case of this clone: The identical CDR3 is also encoded by other nucleotide sequences in the sample. The V gene is TRBV28, the J gene TRBJ2-3, with D unclear. Trimming removed 2 bases at V and 1 base at J, with 4 bases between. Germline loops: CDR1 MDHEN, CDR2 SYDVKM. The CDR3 loop spans 13 amino acids. As DNA, the CDR3 is TGTGCCAGCAGTTTAGGGCGCACAGATACGCAGTATTTT. It encodes CASSLGRTDTQYF.

This chain uses TRBV4-3 with TRBJ2-7; D is unresolved. The CDR3 has 15 residues. Germline CDR1 is LGHNA and CDR2 is YSLEER. V lost 4 bases and J 1 base, leaving 14 bases between the germline ends. In DNA form, the CDR3 reads TGCGCCAGCAGCCTACGGAGTGACCCATCCTACGAGCAGTACTTC. As protein: CASSLRSDPSYEQYF.

This chain joins TRBV7-2 and TRBJ2-3; D is unclear. V was pared by 4 bases and J by 6 bases, with 14 bases between. Germline CDR1 reads SGHTA; CDR2 reads FQGNSA. The length of the CDR3 is 14 residues. This CDR3 reads CASSSNPTRDTQYF. The CDR3, as DNA: TGTGCCAGCAGCTCGAACCCCACTCGGGATACGCAGTATTTT.

This chain's CDR3 is CAACTGACLFRKNTEAFF. CDR3 DNA: TGTGCCGCCTGCACCGGTGCGTGCCTTTTTCGAAAGAACACTGAAGCTTTCTTT. The chain uses TRBV9 and TRBJ1-1; no reliable D call. The CDR3 spans 18 residues. Trimming left V 10 bases short and J 1 base short, with 29 bases between. CDR1 is SGDLS and CDR2 is YYNGEE in the germline V gene.

The chain uses TRBV18 and TRBJ1-3; TRBD1 is a possible D gene (5 bases). CDR1 and CDR2 (germline): KGHSH, LQKENI. The CDR3 is made up of 17 amino acids. Deletions cut 4 bases from V and 0 bases from J, with 16 bases between. The CDR3 region has the DNA TGTGCCAGCTCACTTACCGGGACCCCGAGCTCTGGAAACACCATATATTTT. Translation gives CASSLTGTPSSGNTIYF.

The chain is built from TRBV10-3 and TRBJ2-5; tentatively, D is TRBD1 or TRBD2 (5 bases each). The CDR3 has 13 amino acids. Germline V lookup: CDR1 ENHRY, CDR2 SYGVKD. The ends were cut back, 10 bases at V and 1 base at J, with 13 bases in the middle. CDR3 residues: CASSGRAQETQYF. The CDR3, as DNA: TGTGCCAGCAGCGGCAGGGCCCAAGAGACCCAGTACTTC.

This sequence joins TRBV25-1 and TRBJ1-1; no clear D gene. Germline loops: CDR1 MGHDK, CDR2 SYGVNS. V was pared by 2 bases and J by 7 bases, with 11 bases between. This CDR3 contains 13 residues. CDR3 amino acids: CASSERLRGEAFF. The DNA for the CDR3 is TGTGCCAGCAGTGAAAGGCTCCGGGGTGAAGCTTTCTTT.

The chain recombines TRBV19 with TRBJ1-2, with D unresolved. CDR1 is LNHDA and CDR2 is SQIVND in the germline V gene (reference sequence). Trimming cost V 3 bases and J 6 bases, with 11 bases left between them. The CDR3 extends over 13 amino acids. CDR3 sequence (DNA): TGTGCCAGTAGTATGTCGCCGTGGGATGGCTACACCTTC. Encoded protein: CASSMSPWDGYTF.

This clone is a singleton in its sample. V is TRBV15 and J is TRBJ1-5; 7 bases align to TRBD1. CDR1 is LNHNV and CDR2 is YYDKDF in the germline V gene (reference sequence). The CDR3 extends over 14 amino acids. The trim removed 4 bases at V and 7 bases at J, leaving 7 bases unmatched. CDR3 coding DNA: TGTGCCACCAGCACAATTACAGGGGACCAGCCCCAGCATTTT. This gives the protein CATSTITGDQPQHF.

The V gene is TRBV25-1, the J gene TRBJ1-3; 7 bases are shared with TRBD1. Germline V CDR1 and CDR2: MGHDK, SYGVNS. Trimming removed 4 bases from V and 3 bases from J; junction bases left unmatched: 12. CDR3 size: 17 residues. The CDR3: CASSAIPGQQRGNTIYF. The CDR3 DNA reads as TGTGCCAGCAGTGCGATACCGGGACAGCAACGTGGAAACACCATATATTTT.

The chain joins TRBV2 to TRBJ1-5; D is unclear. The V gene's germline CDR1 is SNHLY and CDR2 FYNNEI. Trimming left V 5 bases short and J 3 bases short, with 8 bases between. The CDR3 length is 13 residues. The CDR3 DNA reads as TGTGCCAGCAGTCCCCGGCCCAATCAGCCCCAGCATTTT. This codes for CASSPRPNQPQHF.

The V and J genes are TRBV2 and TRBJ2-7, with 8 bases lining up with TRBD1. The CDR3 runs 16 residues. J was trimmed by 6 bases and V by 6 bases; bases with no gene match: 16. Germline V lookup: CDR1 SNHLY, CDR2 FYNNEI. CDR3 protein: CASRTTRDRSSSEQYF. The CDR3 DNA is TGTGCCAGCAGGACGACCCGGGACAGGTCTAGTAGCGAGCAGTACTTC.

V and J are TRBV6-1 and TRBJ2-1; the D gene is possibly TRBD2 (5 bases). The CDR3 runs to 16 residues. V was pared by 2 bases and J by 9 bases, with 20 bases between. The germline CDR1 and CDR2 sequences are MNHNS and SASEGT. The CDR3 DNA is TGTGCCAGCAGTGAAATAAAAGTATCTCGGGGTGGTGAGCAGTTCTTC. Translating it yields CASSEIKVSRGGEQFF.

The chain employs TRBV28 and TRBJ2-2, with D maybe TRBD1 (6 bases). The germline V and J ends were trimmed by 6 bases and 0 bases, with 11 bases remaining between them. The germline V gene has CDR1 MDHEN and CDR2 SYDVKM. CDR3 size: 15 residues. CDR3 in amino acids: CASSRGTTNTGELFF. The CDR3 coding sequence is TGTGCCAGCAGCAGAGGGACAACGAACACCGGGGAGCTGTTTTTT.